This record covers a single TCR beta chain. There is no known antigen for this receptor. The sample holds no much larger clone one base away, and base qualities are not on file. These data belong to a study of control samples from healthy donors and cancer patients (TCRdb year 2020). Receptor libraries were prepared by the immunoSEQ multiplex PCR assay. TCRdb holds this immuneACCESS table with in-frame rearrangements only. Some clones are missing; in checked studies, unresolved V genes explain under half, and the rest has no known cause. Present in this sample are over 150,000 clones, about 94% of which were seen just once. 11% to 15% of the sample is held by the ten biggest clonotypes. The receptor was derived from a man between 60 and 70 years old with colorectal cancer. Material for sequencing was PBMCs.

The sequenced DNA: TGTGCCAGCAGCTTCACAGGGGGCGCGAGGAACACTGAAGCTTTCTTT. The encoded protein is CASSFTGGARNTEAFF. Recombination joined TRBV11-2 with TRBJ1-1, with TRBD1 matching 9 junction bases. V ends up 3 bases short and J 1 base short, with an unmatched junction base count of 6. The germline V gene sets CDR1 to SGHAT and CDR2 to FQNNGV. The CDR3 covers 16 residues, taking in both the cysteine and the phenylalanine. Only the CDR3 DNA is retained, 48 bases long and in frame from the first base.